These 30 T cell receptor beta chains were sequenced from one sample in a study of blood T cells in healthy people across ages. The use of a sample-barcoded 5' primer and a J-beta primer mix characterized a second PCR of roughly 6 to 11 cycles. TCRdb ran MiXCR on the 5' RACE reads and lists one entry per CDR3 protein. The data contain some 690,000 distinct CDR3 sequences, 22% of them singletons. The sequenced sample consisted of blood. The source is an older man in good health.

The rearrangement joins TRBV20-1 to TRBJ2-1, with D perhaps TRBD1 (5 bases). Germline V gene lookup returns CDR1 DFQATT and CDR2 SNEGSKA (reference sequence). There are 14 residues in the CDR3. V was trimmed by 3 bases and J by 6 bases, leaving 15 bases between them. The CDR3 is CSASPREGLNEQFF. The CDR3 nucleotides are TGCAGTGCTAGCCCCAGGGAAGGCCTCAATGAGCAGTTCTTC.

This clonotype was detected only a few times. The genes are TRBV20-1 and TRBJ2-1, with D tentatively TRBD2 (5 bases). Germline assignment: CDR1 DFQATT and CDR2 SNEGSKA (reference sequence). The V end was cut by 0 bases, the J end by 0 bases, with 9 bases between. The CDR3 contains 15 residues. The CDR3: CSARDRRSSYNEQFF. Written as DNA, the CDR3 is TGCAGTGCTAGAGATCGGAGGAGCTCCTACAATGAGCAGTTCTTC.

This clonotype showed up just a few times. V is TRBV3-1 and J is TRBJ2-5; the D call may be TRBD1 or TRBD2 (5 bases each). V lost 0 bases to trimming and J lost 5 bases, with 22 bases between them. The CDR3 length is 18 residues. Germline V CDR1 and CDR2: LGHDT, YNNKEL (reference sequence). The CDR3 DNA sequence: TGTGCCAGCAGCCAAGATTCGTGGAGGTCGGGGCCCAGGGAGACCCAGTACTTC. It is translated as CASSQDSWRSGPRETQYF.

The CDR3 DNA reads TGTGCCACCAGTGATTGGGATAGCGGGGGCACAGATACGCAGTATTTT. Amino acid sequence: CATSDWDSGGTDTQYF. The rearrangement uses TRBV24-1 and TRBJ2-3, with 8 nucleotides matching TRBD2. Germline loops: CDR1 KGHDR, CDR2 SFDVKD. This CDR3 spans 16 amino acids. The ends lost 2 bases at V and 1 base at J; junction bases unmatched: 4.

This rearrangement joins TRBV29-1 to TRBJ2-1; the match to TRBD2 covers 8 bases. The CDR3 consists of 15 residues. The germline CDR1 and CDR2 sequences are SQVTM and ANQGSEA. V gave up 1 base and J gave up 4 bases; unmatched junction bases: 6. CDR3 nucleotide sequence: TGCAGCGTTGAAGGGCGGGGGACTAGTTACAATGAGCAGTTCTTC. Protein product: CSVEGRGTSYNEQFF.

This clonotype was detected only a few times. This chain joins TRBV12-3 or TRBV12-4 and TRBJ2-2, with 9 bases lining up with TRBD1. V shed 5 bases and J 4 bases; nucleotides not matched to a gene: 5. This CDR3 is 15 amino acids long. The CDR3: CASSPGQGITGELFF. CDR3 sequence (DNA): TGTGCCAGCAGTCCGGGACAGGGTATCACCGGGGAGCTGTTTTTT.

J is TRBJ2-5 and V is TRBV20-1; 10 positions agree with TRBD2. The CDR3 is 17 residues long. The V gene end was trimmed by 7 bases and the J gene end by 5 bases; junction bases not matched to a gene: 19. Germline V gives CDR1 DFQATT, CDR2 SNEGSKA (reference sequence). CDR3 amino acids: CSVYLRTSGFMEETQYF. The CDR3 nucleotides are TGCAGTGTCTATTTGCGGACTAGCGGTTTTATGGAGGAGACCCAGTACTTC.

V usage is TRBV20-1 and J usage is TRBJ1-2, with no clear D. The germline CDR1 and CDR2 sequences are DFQATT and SNEGSKA (reference sequence). The V end lost 4 bases, the J end lost 0 bases, and 6 bases lay between the germline ends. This CDR3 region has 12 residues. The chain's CDR3 is CSATSANYGYTF. The CDR3 nucleotides read TGCAGTGCTACCTCAGCTAACTATGGCTACACCTTC.

This chain connects TRBV12-3 or TRBV12-4 to TRBJ2-2, with no clear D. Trimming left V 7 bases short and J 1 base short, with 10 bases between. The CDR3 consists of 14 residues. The CDR3 DNA reads as TGTGCCAGCATCGTAGGACGGAACACCGGGGAGCTGTTTTTT. The encoded protein is CASIVGRNTGELFF.

This clonotype has a handful of counts. V usage is TRBV27 and J usage is TRBJ2-4; 7 bases agree with TRBD2. This CDR3 comprises 14 residues. Germline V lookup: CDR1 MNHEY, CDR2 SMNVEV (reference sequence). The ends lost 8 bases at V and 0 bases at J; junction bases unmatched: 4. The CDR3 nucleotides are TGTGCCAGCCGTAGCGGGTTAGCCAAAAACATTCAGTACTTC. This codes for CASRSGLAKNIQYF.

Many counts were recorded for this clonotype. V is TRBV6-5 and J is TRBJ1-4; D is unresolved. Germline CDR1 reads MNHEY; CDR2 reads SVGAGI. V was pared by 2 bases and J by 2 bases, with 3 bases between. This CDR3 region has 13 residues. The CDR3 nucleotides read TGTGCCAGCAGTTACGCCACTAATGAAAAACTGTTTTTT. The encoded protein is CASSYATNEKLFF.

The chain employs TRBV12-3 or TRBV12-4 and TRBJ1-1; no reliable D call. With 8 bases removed from V and 3 bases from J, the gap between germline ends came to 10 bases. This CDR3 comprises 12 residues. This CDR3 is CASQLGYTEAFF. The CDR3 DNA follows: TGTGCCAGCCAATTGGGGTACACTGAAGCTTTCTTT.

The chain employs TRBV2 and TRBJ2-7; 9 positions match TRBD1. The CDR3 spans 14 residues. Germline CDR1 SNHLY, CDR2 FYNNEI. V lost 5 bases to trimming and J lost 2 bases; unmatched junction nucleotides: 4. CDR3 amino acids: CASSSRTGAYEQYF. The CDR3 nucleotides are TGTGCCAGCAGTTCCCGGACAGGGGCCTACGAGCAGTACTTC.

V usage is TRBV5-1 and J usage is TRBJ1-3; no definite D call. Trimming shortened V by 4 bases and J by 0 bases, and 14 bases separated the two germline ends. The CDR3 totals 16 residues. Germline V gene sequence: CDR1 SGHRS, CDR2 YFSETQ. DNA of the CDR3: TGCGCCAGCAGCCTGGATCATCGGGGCTCTGGAAACACCATATATTTT. Its translation: CASSLDHRGSGNTIYF.

The chain has TRBV12-3 or TRBV12-4 and TRBJ2-4, with D possibly matching TRBD1 (5 bases). The length of the CDR3 is 15 residues. The V and J ends lost 6 bases and 0 bases respectively, with 12 bases between them. CDR3 coding DNA: TGTGCCAGCAGCAGGACAAACCTAGCCAAAAACATTCAGTACTTC. It encodes CASSRTNLAKNIQYF.

This clonotype has only one observation. The chain uses TRBV7-2 and TRBJ2-1; 10 bases match TRBD2. V lost 8 bases to trimming and J lost 8 bases; unmatched junction nucleotides: 12. CDR3 length equals 15 residues. The germline gives CDR1 SGHTA, CDR2 FQGNSA. CDR3 DNA sequence: TGTGCCAGCCTACCCCTAGCGGGAGTCGCATATGAGCAGTTCTTC. This translates into CASLPLAGVAYEQFF.

This clonotype was seen more than once but under ten times. The CDR3 reads CASNWGLANYGYTF. CDR3 coding DNA: TGTGCCAGCAATTGGGGGCTAGCTAACTATGGCTACACCTTC. The chain recombines TRBV28 with TRBJ1-2, with a possible D match to TRBD1 (6 bases). Trimming removed 7 bases from V and 0 bases from J, with 12 bases in between. The CDR3 spans 14 residues. Germline CDR1 and CDR2: MDHEN and SYDVKM.

Comment on this clonotype: The missing conserved phenylalanine or tryptophan at the end of this CDR3 makes a read error likely. V and J are TRBV12-3 or TRBV12-4 and TRBJ1-2, with 9 bases matching TRBD1. The V and J ends lost 6 bases and 4 bases, in that order; junction bases with no gene match: 6. CDR3 size: 14 residues. For the CDR3, the DNA is TGTGCCAGCAGGGGACAGGGAGGCGGCTATGGCTACACCATC. As protein: CASRGQGGGYGYTI.

This clonotype turned up a few times. The CDR3 nucleotides are TGTGCCAGCAGTCCGATCTCGGGGACAGGATACTACGAGCAGTACTTC. Protein product: CASSPISGTGYYEQYF. V gene TRBV27 combines with J gene TRBJ2-5; 8 positions agree with TRBD1. The J call may be mistaken, given a closer DNA end match to TRBJ2-7. CDR3 length equals 16 residues. Germline assignment: CDR1 MNHEY and CDR2 SMNVEV (reference sequence).

This clonotype was seen more than once but under ten times. This sequence joins TRBV29-1 and TRBJ1-2; TRBD1 matches 9 bases. In germline, CDR1 is SQVTM, CDR2 ANQGSEA. The length of the CDR3 is 13 residues. V shed 6 bases, J shed 6 bases, and the junction held 8 bases outside the gene matches. The CDR3 DNA follows: TGCAGCGTGGGGGACAGGGAAGCTAATGGCTACACCTTC. This translates into CSVGDREANGYTF.

This clonotype showed up just a few times. The gene calls are TRBV29-1 and TRBJ2-3; 11 bases are a match to TRBD2. With 0 bases clipped from V and 2 bases from J, the junction kept 10 bases outside the gene matches. Germline V lookup: CDR1 SQVTM, CDR2 ANQGSEA. The CDR3 is made up of 18 amino acids. In DNA form, the CDR3 reads TGCAGCGTTGAAGATCAGGGGAAGGGACTAGCGGACACAGATACGCAGTATTTT. This encodes CSVEDQGKGLADTDTQYF.

This clonotype was recorded at least ten times. This chain uses TRBV24-1 with TRBJ2-5; 7 bases agree with TRBD2. V shed 8 bases, J shed 4 bases, and the junction held 6 bases outside the gene matches. The CDR3 is 13 residues long. Germline V gene lookup returns CDR1 KGHDR and CDR2 SFDVKD. The CDR3 here is CATKQAGRETQYF. CDR3 sequence (DNA): TGTGCCACCAAGCAAGCGGGAAGAGAGACCCAGTACTTC.

This clonotype has more than one count but fewer than ten. The chain combines TRBV7-9 with TRBJ1-6; unclear D gene. Germline CDR1 reads SEHNR; CDR2 reads FQNEAQ (reference sequence). Trimming removed 6 bases at V and 6 bases at J, with 15 bases between. This CDR3 contains 15 residues. CDR3 nucleotides: TGTGCCAGCAGTTTAAGCGAGGGCGGTAATTCACCCCTCCACTTT. Translated, it gives CASSLSEGGNSPLHF.

The gene calls are TRBV6-6 and TRBJ1-4; 7 bases map to TRBD1. The CDR3 is 13 amino acids. Germline V gene lookup returns CDR1 MNHNY and CDR2 SVGAGI (reference sequence). J gave up 7 bases and V 5 bases, and 4 bases lay outside the gene matches. CDR3 in DNA: TGTGCCAGCAGTATACAGGGGAGTGAAAAACTGTTTTTT. It translates to CASSIQGSEKLFF.

As concerns this clonotype: The germline gene is not matched at one end of the junction; a read error may be the cause. This chain uses TRBV14 with TRBJ1-2; D is undetermined. The V gene's germline CDR1 is SGHDN and CDR2 FVKESK. This CDR3 region has 13 residues. The CDR3 DNA sequence: TGTGCCAGCAGCCAAGTTTGGGAACCTGGCTACGCCTTC. Amino acids: CASSQVWEPGYAF. Combining the CDR3 with reference TRBV14 and TRBJ1-2 gives the whole variable domain EAGVTQFPSHSVIEKGQTVTLRCDPISGHDNLYWYRRVMGKEIKFLLHFVKESKQDESGMPNNRFLAERTGGTYSTLKVQPAELEDSGVYFCASSQVWEPGYAFGSGTRLTVV.

This clonotype was detected only a few times. The gene calls are TRBV12-3 or TRBV12-4 and TRBJ2-3; the match to TRBD1 covers 8 bases. With V trimmed by 6 bases and J by 5 bases, 10 bases remained unmatched. The CDR3 has 15 residues. CDR3 in amino acids: CASRAGTGYGDTQYF. CDR3 nucleotides: TGTGCCAGCAGAGCCGGGACAGGATATGGAGATACGCAGTATTTT.

The chain links TRBV28 to TRBJ1-2; 8 bases align to TRBD1. The J segment lost 3 bases and the V segment lost 3 bases, leaving 12 bases of the junction unmatched. Germline loops: CDR1 MDHEN, CDR2 SYDVKM. The CDR3 covers 17 residues. CDR3 loop: CASSFRVPDRVDYGYTF. The DNA for the CDR3 is TGTGCCAGCAGTTTCAGGGTCCCGGACAGGGTGGACTATGGCTACACCTTC.

This clonotype showed up just a few times. V gene TRBV21-1 combines with J gene TRBJ2-5. The DNA end lines up better with TRBJ2-7; the J call may be wrong. TRBV21-1 is recorded as a pseudogene. This CDR3 region has 18 residues. The CDR3 reads CASSKCQSCGSASYEQYF. In nucleotides, the CDR3 is TGTGCCAGCAGCAAATGCCAATCTTGCGGCTCAGCTTCCTACGAGCAGTACTTC.

This clonotype was observed a few times. The J gene is TRBJ1-1, the V gene TRBV5-1; 7 nucleotides agree with TRBD1. The CDR3 extends over 15 amino acids. V gave up 4 bases and J gave up 0 bases; unmatched junction bases: 6. Germline CDR1 SGHRS, CDR2 YFSETQ. The CDR3 DNA is TGCGCCAGCAGCCCGAACAGGGGACTGAACACTGAAGCTTTCTTT. This translates into CASSPNRGLNTEAFF.

Only one count was recorded for this clonotype. The chain recombines TRBV7-2 with TRBJ2-5; TRBD2 matches 13 bases. TRBJ2-1 explains the end of the DNA better; the J call may be wrong. CDR3 length: 16 residues. In germline, CDR1 is SGHTA, CDR2 FQGNSA. In DNA form, the CDR3 reads TGTGCCAGCAGCTTAGGGACTAGCGGGGGCCAGAATGAGCAGTTCTTC. As protein: CASSLGTSGGQNEQFF.